A single sample is the source of the 17 T cell receptor beta chains below, sequenced in a study of T-cell reconstitution after alpha-beta-depleted transplantation in children. Unique molecular identifiers were incorporated into the prepared TCRbeta library. TCRdb redid the calling of the PCR reads with MiXCR, one entry per CDR3 protein. The data hold 550,000 to 800,000 distinct CDR3 sequences, with 10% to 15% observed a single time. The material was PBMCs, obtained before TCRalphabeta/CD19-depleted stem cell transplant. The receptors come from a girl between 2 and 10 years old with congenital amegakaryocytic thrombocytopenia, due to receive a stem cell transplant.

This clonotype turned up a few times. The chain couples TRBV6-1 to TRBJ2-5; the match to TRBD2 covers 7 bases. The CDR3 runs 16 residues. Germline loops: CDR1 MNHNS, CDR2 SASEGT. Trimming removed 10 bases from V and 7 bases from J; junction bases left unmatched: 21. The CDR3, as DNA: TGTGCCACCTTTCCGAGAGGTTACACCGCGGGAGTGACCCAGTACTTC. Protein product: CATFPRGYTAGVTQYF.

This chain connects TRBV29-1 to TRBJ2-1; TRBD2 aligns across 12 bases. CDR3 length: 16 residues. Germline V gives CDR1 SQVTM, CDR2 ANQGSEA. V lost 5 bases, J lost 3 bases, and 8 bases stayed unmatched. The DNA for the CDR3 is TGCAGCGTTACAGGACTAGCGGGACTGAGCTACAATGAGCAGTTCTTC. Translated, it gives CSVTGLAGLSYNEQFF.

In this sample, this clonotype turned up many times. This chain connects TRBV3-1 to TRBJ2-1; D not certain. The CDR3 extends over 15 amino acids. Trimming left V 0 bases short and J 4 bases short, with 10 bases between. Germline-derived CDR1 and CDR2 are LGHDT and YNNKEL (reference sequence). The CDR3 loop reads CASSQEGLLYNEQFF. For the CDR3, the DNA is TGTGCCAGCAGCCAAGAGGGCCTTCTTTACAATGAGCAGTTCTTC.

This clonotype was counted only a few times. The chain links TRBV4-1 to TRBJ2-5, with D maybe TRBD1 (5 bases). V lost 0 bases and J 0 bases, leaving 5 bases between the germline ends. CDR1 and CDR2 (germline): MGHRA, YSYEKL. This CDR3 is built from 14 residues. The CDR3, as DNA: TGCGCCAGCAGCCAAGAGGACAACCAAGAGACCCAGTACTTC. Its protein is CASSQEDNQETQYF.

The chain is built from TRBV7-8 and TRBJ2-1, with D perhaps TRBD2 (5 bases). Trimming removed 1 base from V and 7 bases from J, with 14 bases in between. The CDR3 contains 15 residues. CDR1 and CDR2 from the germline V gene are SGHVS and FQNEAQ. The CDR3: CASSLDEGVGNEQFF. The CDR3 DNA sequence: TGTGCCAGCAGCTTAGACGAGGGAGTGGGGAATGAGCAGTTCTTC.

Ten or more counts support this clonotype. V and J are TRBV6-1 and TRBJ2-1, with 8 bases aligning to TRBD2. CDR3 length: 13 residues. V shed 8 bases, J shed 5 bases, and the junction held 5 bases outside the gene matches. The germline V gene has CDR1 MNHNS and CDR2 SASEGT. CDR3 DNA: TGTGCCAGCGTAGCGGGGATTGACAATGAGCAGTTCTTC. This gives the protein CASVAGIDNEQFF.

This clonotype was picked up a small number of times. V and J are TRBV11-2 and TRBJ2-1, with a tentative D call TRBD2 (5 bases). CDR1 and CDR2 from the germline V gene are SGHAT and FQNNGV. V lost 8 bases to trimming and J lost 2 bases, with 19 bases between them. The CDR3 is 16 amino acids. The CDR3 reads CASVPEPSSPYNEQFF. CDR3 DNA sequence: TGTGCCAGCGTACCTGAACCTAGCTCTCCCTACAATGAGCAGTTCTTC.

In its sample, this clonotype was seen many times. The gene calls are TRBV10-3 and TRBJ2-4, with D perhaps TRBD2 (5 bases). With 10 bases removed from V and 2 bases from J, the gap between germline ends came to 12 bases. Germline V gene lookup returns CDR1 ENHRY and CDR2 SYGVKD. The CDR3 consists of 13 residues. The CDR3 protein is CATRWESKNIQYF. The DNA for the CDR3 is TGTGCCACCCGTTGGGAGTCCAAAAACATTCAGTACTTC.

This clonotype came up a few times. The chain recombines TRBV15 with TRBJ2-5; D ambiguous. This CDR3 comprises 13 residues. Trimming removed 0 bases from V and 2 bases from J, with 4 bases in between. Looked up from germline, CDR1 is LNHNV and CDR2 is YYDKDF (reference sequence). CDR3 in amino acids: CATSREAQETQYF. CDR3 in DNA: TGTGCCACCAGCAGAGAAGCGCAAGAGACCCAGTACTTC.

This rearrangement joins TRBV5-1 to TRBJ2-1; the match to TRBD2 covers 14 bases. The J segment lost 10 bases and the V segment lost 4 bases, leaving 10 bases of the junction unmatched. Germline-derived CDR1 and CDR2 are SGHRS and YFSETQ. There are 16 residues in the CDR3. The CDR3 nucleotides are TGCGCCAGCAGCCTTGAGGGACTAGCGGGAGTTTTGGAGCAGTTCTTC. It is translated as CASSLEGLAGVLEQFF.

The rearrangement uses TRBV30 and TRBJ2-2; D not certain. This CDR3 region has 11 residues. Trimming removed 2 bases from V and 6 bases from J, with 4 bases in between. The V gene's germline CDR1 is GTSNPN and CDR2 SVGIG (reference sequence). The CDR3 sequence: CAWSLPGELFF. CDR3 nucleotides: TGTGCCTGGAGTCTCCCCGGGGAGCTGTTTTTT.

This clonotype occurred many times. V gene TRBV12-3 or TRBV12-4 combines with J gene TRBJ1-2, with D perhaps matching TRBD1 (5 bases). Trimming stripped 6 bases from V and 8 bases from J, with 16 bases between. This CDR3 comprises 13 residues. CDR3 DNA: TGTGCCAGCAGCCCCGGGACTGACGTGGGCTACACCTTC. It is translated as CASSPGTDVGYTF.

The sample holds many counts of this clonotype. The chain links TRBV12-3 or TRBV12-4 to TRBJ2-2; D not certain. The CDR3 is 12 amino acids. V gave up 3 bases and J gave up 6 bases, with 5 bases separating them. The CDR3 bases are TGTGCCAGCAGTTTCCGTCCCGGGGAGCTGTTTTTT. Protein sequence: CASSFRPGELFF.

This clonotype was found a few times. V and J are TRBV9 and TRBJ1-2; no definite D call. Trimming removed 0 bases from V and 5 bases from J, with 14 bases in between. Germline V lookup: CDR1 SGDLS, CDR2 YYNGEE. CDR3 size: 15 residues. CDR3 region: CASSVDGGVSYGYTF. CDR3 sequence (DNA): TGTGCCAGCAGCGTAGATGGAGGTGTGTCGTATGGCTACACCTTC. Variable domain in full (rest from reference TRBV9 and TRBJ1-2): DSGVTQTPKHLITATGQRVTLRCSPRSGDLSVYWYQQSLDQGLQFLIQYYNGEERAKGNILERFSAQQFPDLHSELNLSSLELGDSALYFCASSVDGGVSYGYTFGSGTRLTVV.

This clonotype was detected many times. This chain links TRBV29-1 with TRBJ2-2; D gene ambiguous. CDR3 size: 12 residues. Deletions cut 5 bases from V and 5 bases from J, with 9 bases between. Germline assignment: CDR1 SQVTM and CDR2 ANQGSEA. CDR3 nucleotide sequence: TGCAGCGTTCATGGCGGAACCGGGGAGCTGTTTTTT. This gives the protein CSVHGGTGELFF.

The chain links TRBV10-3 to TRBJ2-7; D may be TRBD1 or TRBD2 (6 bases each). The germline CDR1 and CDR2 sequences are ENHRY and SYGVKD. The CDR3 spans 14 residues. V gave up 10 bases and J gave up 3 bases, with 19 bases separating them. The CDR3 DNA reads TGTGCCACGAAAGAGAGAGGAGGGGGCTACGAGCAGTACTTC. Protein product: CATKERGGGYEQYF.

The table lists this clonotype with many counts. This rearrangement joins TRBV12-3 or TRBV12-4 to TRBJ2-3, with 8 nucleotides matching TRBD2. This CDR3 spans 13 amino acids. Trimming removed 5 bases from V and 4 bases from J; junction bases left unmatched: 2. CDR3 DNA sequence: TGTGCCAGCAGTCTGACTAGCGCAGATACGCAGTATTTT. This gives the protein CASSLTSADTQYF.